This TCR beta chain was captured by sequencing in a study of T cell responses to AZD1222 COVID-19 vaccine. The germline V gene encodes CDR1 SNHLY and CDR2 FYNNEI. The V end lost 7 bases, the J end lost 2 bases, and 17 bases lay between the germline ends. CDR3 size: 15 residues. Points from the study as a whole: Clonal diversity may have been underestimated in mostly white British donors. Baseline serology detected seropositivity in only 5 or 6 AZD1222 recipients.

This table comes from immunoSEQ multiplex PCR, and its TCRdb copy is limited to in-frame clones, with some not included. The sample records approximately 90,000 clones, 88% being singletons. On this clone itself: The antigen is not known.

The source of this sequence is an adult in good health. The sample was peripheral blood, taken on day 0 of AZD1222 vaccination. This chain links TRBV2 with TRBJ1-1, with D possibly TRBD1 on 6 matching bases. The CDR3 coding sequence is TGTGCCAGCACAATTATCCGGACAGCCAACACTGAAGCTTTCTTT. Amino acid sequence: CASTIIRTANTEAFF.